This T cell receptor (beta chain) was captured in a study of T-cell memory formation after mild COVID-19. On the study more broadly: There were largely donor-specific TCR clusters.

TCRdb redid the calling of the 5' RACE reads with MiXCR, one entry per CDR3 protein. The repertoire holds 180,000 or so distinct CDR3 sequences, with roughly 10% as singletons. This clonotype has only a few counts. Trimming cost V 4 bases and J 6 bases, with 15 bases left between them. The V gene's germline CDR1 is SGHAT and CDR2 FQNNGV. The CDR3 totals 14 residues. V gene TRBV11-2 combines with J gene TRBJ1-2; D call uncertain. The sequencing sample was made of PBMCs or a T cell subset sorted from them (not recorded which). The sequence was obtained from a man aged 18 to 29 who had mild COVID-19 (a few samples of this study predate the infection). Cell type and time point are not known. Written as DNA, the CDR3 is TGTGCCAGCAGCTCCCCCAGAGGTAGCCATGGCTACACCTTC. Its translation: CASSSPRGSHGYTF.